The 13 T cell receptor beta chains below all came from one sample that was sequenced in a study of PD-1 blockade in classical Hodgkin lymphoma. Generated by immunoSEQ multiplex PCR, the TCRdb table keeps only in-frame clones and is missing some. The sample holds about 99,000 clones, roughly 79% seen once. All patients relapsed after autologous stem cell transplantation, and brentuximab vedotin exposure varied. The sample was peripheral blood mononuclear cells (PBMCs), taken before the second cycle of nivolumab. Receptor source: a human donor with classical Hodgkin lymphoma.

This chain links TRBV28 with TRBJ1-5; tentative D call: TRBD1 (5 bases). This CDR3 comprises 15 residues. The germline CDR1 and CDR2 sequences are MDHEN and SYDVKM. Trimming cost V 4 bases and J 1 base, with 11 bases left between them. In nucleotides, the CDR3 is TGTGCCAGCAGTTCCCCTCGGGGCAGCAATCAGCCCCAGCATTTT. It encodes CASSSPRGSNQPQHF.

CDR3 DNA sequence: TGTGCCAGTAGAGGGACGAACACTGAAGCTTTCTTT. As protein: CASRGTNTEAFF. The chain combines TRBV19 with TRBJ1-1; weak D call: TRBD1 (5 bases). CDR1 is LNHDA and CDR2 is SQIVND in the germline V gene (reference sequence). The V gene lost 6 bases and the J gene lost 1 base, with 6 bases spanning the gap. The CDR3 covers 12 residues.

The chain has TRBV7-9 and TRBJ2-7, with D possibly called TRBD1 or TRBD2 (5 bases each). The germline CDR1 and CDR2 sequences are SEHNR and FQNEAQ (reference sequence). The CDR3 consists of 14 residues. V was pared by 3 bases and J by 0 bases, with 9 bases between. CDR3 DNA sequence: TGTGCCAGCAGCTTCGACGGGGCCTCCTACGAGCAGTACTTC. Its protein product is CASSFDGASYEQYF.

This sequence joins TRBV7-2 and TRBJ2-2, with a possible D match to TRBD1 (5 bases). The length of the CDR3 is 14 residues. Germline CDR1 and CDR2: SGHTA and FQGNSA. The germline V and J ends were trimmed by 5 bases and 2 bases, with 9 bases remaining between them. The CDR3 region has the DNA TGTGCCAGCAGCCCCAGGGTAAACACCGGGGAGCTGTTTTTT. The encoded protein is CASSPRVNTGELFF.

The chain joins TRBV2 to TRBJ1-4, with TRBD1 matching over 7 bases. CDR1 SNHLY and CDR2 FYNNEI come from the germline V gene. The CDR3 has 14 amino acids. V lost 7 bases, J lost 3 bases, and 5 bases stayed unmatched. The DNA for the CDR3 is TGTGCCAGCAACAAGGGGGCCGCTAATGAAAAACTGTTTTTT. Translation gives CASNKGAANEKLFF.

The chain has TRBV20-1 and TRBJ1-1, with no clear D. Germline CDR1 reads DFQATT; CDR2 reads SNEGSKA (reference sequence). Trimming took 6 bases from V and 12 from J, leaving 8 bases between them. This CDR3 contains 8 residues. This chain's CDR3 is CSAEGSFF. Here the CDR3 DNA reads TGCAGTGCGGAAGGGTCTTTCTTT.

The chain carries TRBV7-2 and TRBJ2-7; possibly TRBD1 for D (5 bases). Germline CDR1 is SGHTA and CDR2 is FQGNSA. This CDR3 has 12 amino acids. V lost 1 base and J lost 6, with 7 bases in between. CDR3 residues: CASSLEGFEQYF. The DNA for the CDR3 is TGTGCCAGCAGCTTAGAGGGGTTCGAGCAGTACTTC. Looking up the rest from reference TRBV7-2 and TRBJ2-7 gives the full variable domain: GAGVSQSPSNKVTEKGKDVELRCDPISGHTALYWYRQSLGQGLEFLIYFQGNSAPDKSGLPSDRFSAERTGGSVSTLTIQRTQQEDSAVYLCASSLEGFEQYFGPGTRLTVT.

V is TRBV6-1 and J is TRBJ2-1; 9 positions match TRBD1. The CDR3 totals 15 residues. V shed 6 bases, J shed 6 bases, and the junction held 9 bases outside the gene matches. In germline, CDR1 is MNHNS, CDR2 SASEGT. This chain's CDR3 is CASRLGTGRFNEQFF. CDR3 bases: TGTGCCAGCAGATTGGGGACAGGGAGGTTCAATGAGCAGTTCTTC.

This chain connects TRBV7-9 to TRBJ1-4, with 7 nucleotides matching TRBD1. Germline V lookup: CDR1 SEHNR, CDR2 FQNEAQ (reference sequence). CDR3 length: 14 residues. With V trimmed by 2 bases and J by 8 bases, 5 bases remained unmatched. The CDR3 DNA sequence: TGTGCCAGCAGCTTAACAGGGGACGGAGAAAAACTGTTTTTT. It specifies CASSLTGDGEKLFF.

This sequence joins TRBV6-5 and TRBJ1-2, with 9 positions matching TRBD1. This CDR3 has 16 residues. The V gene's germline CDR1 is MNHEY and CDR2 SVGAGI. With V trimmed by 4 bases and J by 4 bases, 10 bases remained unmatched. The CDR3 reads CASSSFPGQGFYGYTF. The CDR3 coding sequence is TGTGCCAGCAGTTCTTTCCCGGGACAGGGTTTCTATGGCTACACCTTC.

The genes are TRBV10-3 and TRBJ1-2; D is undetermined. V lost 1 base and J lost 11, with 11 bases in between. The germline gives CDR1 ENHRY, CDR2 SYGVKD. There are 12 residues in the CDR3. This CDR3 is CAISEFFPGYTF. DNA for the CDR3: TGTGCCATCAGTGAGTTTTTCCCGGGTTACACCTTC.

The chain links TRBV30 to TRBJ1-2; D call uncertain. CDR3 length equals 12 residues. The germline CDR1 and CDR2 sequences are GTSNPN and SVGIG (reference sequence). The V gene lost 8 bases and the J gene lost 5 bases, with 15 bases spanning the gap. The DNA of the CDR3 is TGTGCCCGGGGAGGGCAGGCATATGGCTACACCTTC. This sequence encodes CARGGQAYGYTF.

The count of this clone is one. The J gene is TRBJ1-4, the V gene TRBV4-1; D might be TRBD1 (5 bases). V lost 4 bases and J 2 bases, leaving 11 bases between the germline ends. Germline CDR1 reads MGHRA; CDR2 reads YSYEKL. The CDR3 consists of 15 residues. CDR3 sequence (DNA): TGCGCCAGCAGCCCCACCGGGGGTACTAATGAAAAACTGTTTTTT. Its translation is CASSPTGGTNEKLFF.